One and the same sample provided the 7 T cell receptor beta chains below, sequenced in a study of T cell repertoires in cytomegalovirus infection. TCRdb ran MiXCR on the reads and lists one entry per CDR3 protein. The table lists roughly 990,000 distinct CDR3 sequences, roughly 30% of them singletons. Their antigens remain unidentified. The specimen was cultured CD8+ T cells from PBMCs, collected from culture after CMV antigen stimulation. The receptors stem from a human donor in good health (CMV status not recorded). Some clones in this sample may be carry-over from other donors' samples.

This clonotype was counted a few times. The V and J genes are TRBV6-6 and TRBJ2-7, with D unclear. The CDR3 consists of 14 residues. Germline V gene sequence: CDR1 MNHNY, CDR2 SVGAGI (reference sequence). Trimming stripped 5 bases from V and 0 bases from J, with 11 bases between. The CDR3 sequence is CASSPTSNSYEQYF. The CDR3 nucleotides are TGTGCCAGCAGTCCTACATCAAACTCCTACGAGCAGTACTTC.

The CDR3 DNA sequence: TGTGCCAGCAGTGAAGGTGGGACTCCTACGTTAATTAACTATGGCTACACCTTC. Residues: CASSEGGTPTLINYGYTF. The chain carries TRBV2 and TRBJ1-2; D is possibly TRBD1 (5 bases). With 1 base removed from V and 1 base from J, the gap between germline ends came to 19 bases. The length of the CDR3 is 18 residues. Germline CDR1 SNHLY, CDR2 FYNNEI.

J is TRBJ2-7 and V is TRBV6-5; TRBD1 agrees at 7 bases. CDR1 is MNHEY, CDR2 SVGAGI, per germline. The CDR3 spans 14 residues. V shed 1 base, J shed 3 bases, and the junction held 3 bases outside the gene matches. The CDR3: CASSYFAGGYEQYF. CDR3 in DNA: TGTGCCAGCAGTTACTTTGCAGGGGGCTACGAGCAGTACTTC.

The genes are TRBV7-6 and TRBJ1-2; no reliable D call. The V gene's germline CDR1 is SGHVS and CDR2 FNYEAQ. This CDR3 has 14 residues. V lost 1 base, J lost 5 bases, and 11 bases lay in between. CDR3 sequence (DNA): TGTGCCAGCAGCTTAGTCGTCAGGTATTATGGCTACACCTTC. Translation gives CASSLVVRYYGYTF.

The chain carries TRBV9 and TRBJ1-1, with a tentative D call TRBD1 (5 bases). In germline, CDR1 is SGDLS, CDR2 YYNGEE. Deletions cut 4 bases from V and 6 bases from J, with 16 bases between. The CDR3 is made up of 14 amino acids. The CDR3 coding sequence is TGTGCCAGCAGCCCCGAGAGGGGTTTGGCTGAAGCTTTCTTT. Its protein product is CASSPERGLAEAFF.

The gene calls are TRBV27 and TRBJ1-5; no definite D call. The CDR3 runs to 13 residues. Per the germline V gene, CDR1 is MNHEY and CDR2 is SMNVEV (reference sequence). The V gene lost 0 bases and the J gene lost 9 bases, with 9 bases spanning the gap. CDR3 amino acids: CASSLSSRRPQHF. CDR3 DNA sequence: TGTGCCAGCAGTTTATCGTCCCGTCGGCCCCAGCATTTT.

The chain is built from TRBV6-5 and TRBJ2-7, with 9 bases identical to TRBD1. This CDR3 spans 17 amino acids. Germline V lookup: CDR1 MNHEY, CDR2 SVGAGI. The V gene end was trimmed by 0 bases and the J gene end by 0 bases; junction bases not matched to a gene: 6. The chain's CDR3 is CASSYSMQTGGSYEQYV. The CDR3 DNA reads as TGTGCCAGCAGTTACTCGATGCAGACAGGGGGCTCCTACGAGCAGTACGTC.